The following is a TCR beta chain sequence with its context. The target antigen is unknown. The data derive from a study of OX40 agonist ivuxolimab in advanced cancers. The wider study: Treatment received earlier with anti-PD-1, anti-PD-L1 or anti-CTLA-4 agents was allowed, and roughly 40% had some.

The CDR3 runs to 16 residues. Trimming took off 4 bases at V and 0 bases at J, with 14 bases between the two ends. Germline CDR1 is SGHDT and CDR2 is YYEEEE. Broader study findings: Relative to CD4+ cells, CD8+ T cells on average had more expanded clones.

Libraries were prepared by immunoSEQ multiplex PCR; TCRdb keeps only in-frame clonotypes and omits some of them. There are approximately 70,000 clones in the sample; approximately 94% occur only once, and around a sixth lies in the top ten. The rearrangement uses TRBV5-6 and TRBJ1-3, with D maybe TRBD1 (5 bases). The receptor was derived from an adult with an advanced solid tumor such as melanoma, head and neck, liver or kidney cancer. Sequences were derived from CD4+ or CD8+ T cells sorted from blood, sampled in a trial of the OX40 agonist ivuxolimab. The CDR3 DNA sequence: TGTGCCAGCAGCCGGGCGTCAGGGTACTCTGGAAACACCATATATTTT. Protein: CASSRASGYSGNTIYF.